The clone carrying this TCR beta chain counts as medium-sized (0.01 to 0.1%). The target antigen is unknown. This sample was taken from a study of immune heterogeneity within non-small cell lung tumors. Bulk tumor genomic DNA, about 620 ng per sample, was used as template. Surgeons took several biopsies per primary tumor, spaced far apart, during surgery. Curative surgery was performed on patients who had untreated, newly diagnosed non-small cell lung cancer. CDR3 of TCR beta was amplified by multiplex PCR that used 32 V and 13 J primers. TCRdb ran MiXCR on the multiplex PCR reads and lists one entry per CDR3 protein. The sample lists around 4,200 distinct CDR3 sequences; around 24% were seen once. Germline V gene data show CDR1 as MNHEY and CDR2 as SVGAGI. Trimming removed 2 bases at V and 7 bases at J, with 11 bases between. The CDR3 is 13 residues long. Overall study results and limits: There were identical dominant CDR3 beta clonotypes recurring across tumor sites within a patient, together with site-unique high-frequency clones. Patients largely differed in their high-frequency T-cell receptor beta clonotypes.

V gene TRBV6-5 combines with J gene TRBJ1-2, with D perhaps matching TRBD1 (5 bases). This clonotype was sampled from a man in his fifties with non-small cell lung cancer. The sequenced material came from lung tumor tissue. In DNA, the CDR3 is TGTGCCAGCAGTTACCACCTGGGGGGTGGCTACACCTTC. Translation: CASSYHLGGGYTF.